This entry is about one T cell receptor (beta chain). Antigen specificity is unknown. The data belong to a study of cytomegalovirus exposure and HLA in healthy donors. This CDR3 has 13 amino acids. With 3 bases removed from V and 2 bases from J, the gap between germline ends came to 8 bases. Germline V gene lookup returns CDR1 SNHLY and CDR2 FYNNEI. Notes on the study in general: Researchers reported that three CMV-associated chains were confirmed in vitro as CMV antigen-specific. Cytomegalovirus status, reportedly, was diagnosed with high specificity and sensitivity by the classifier.

This table comes from immunoSEQ multiplex PCR, and its TCRdb copy is limited to in-frame clones, with some not included. The sample comprises over 200,000 clones, over 65% of which are singletons, and roughly 5.5% rests with the top ten. This clonotype was sampled from a woman aged 18-35 years in good health and CMV-seronegative. Input material: PBMCs. The chain employs TRBV2 and TRBJ2-7, with D possibly being TRBD2 (6 bases). CDR3 residues: CASSEGRTYEQYF. CDR3 nucleotide sequence: TGTGCCAGCAGTGAGGGGAGGACCTACGAGCAGTACTTC.